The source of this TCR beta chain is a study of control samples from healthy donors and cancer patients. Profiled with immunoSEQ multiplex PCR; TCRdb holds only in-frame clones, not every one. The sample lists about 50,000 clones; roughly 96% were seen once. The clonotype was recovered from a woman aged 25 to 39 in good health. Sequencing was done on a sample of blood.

The CDR3 is CASSEAGLGETQYF. CDR3 DNA sequence: TGTGCCAGCAGTGAAGCGGGACTTGGGGAGACCCAGTACTTC. The chain recombines TRBV2 with TRBJ2-5, with D possibly matching TRBD2 (6 bases). The CDR3 consists of 14 residues. Trimming took 0 bases from V and 5 from J, leaving 10 bases between them. The germline CDR1 and CDR2 sequences are SNHLY and FYNNEI.